These T cell receptor beta chains were read from a single sample in a study of blood T cell repertoires in COVID-19. Only in-frame clones appear in the TCRdb table, and some are missing; sequencing was by immunoSEQ multiplex PCR. In the table there are around 130,000 clones, roughly 80% of which are singletons. Specimen: PBMCs or T cells enriched from blood (not recorded which). Receptors originate from a woman aged 18-30 years who had been exposed to COVID-19. Both conserved end residues are part of each CDR3. D genes are given only for firm matches. The size of a clone is reported for some rows only, either as once, few or many, or as a class for expanded clones.

.	TRBV27	TRBJ1-1	TRBD1	CASSPGGQGRAGTEAFF
.	TRBV6-4	TRBJ1-2	TRBD1	CASKQVRGHHYGYTF
.	TRBV6-5	TRBJ2-3	TRBD1	CASRGLTGVQDTQYF
.	TRBV9	TRBJ1-1	.	CASSSRQSNTEAFF
.	TRBV7-3	TRBJ1-1	.	CASSLLTQMRVGNTEAFF
once	TRBV5-1	TRBJ1-2	TRBD1	CASSPAGTGSSGYTF
.	TRBV29-1	TRBJ1-2	.	CSVEGQVGYGYTF
.	TRBV27	TRBJ1-5	.	CASSFGGDGGNQPQHF
.	TRBV12-3/TRBV12-4	TRBJ2-1	.	CATQTSRGEQFF
once	TRBV10-3	TRBJ2-7	TRBD2	CAISESKSGASYEQYF
.	TRBV5-4	TRBJ2-5	TRBD1	CASSLEPGQGQETQYF
.	TRBV7-9	TRBJ2-7	.	CASSFSWGQVDEQYF
.	TRBV19	TRBJ2-2	.	CASSVDRTNTGELFF
.	TRBV28	TRBJ2-7	.	CASSLPPWGGGTYEQYF
.	TRBV7-2	TRBJ2-1	.	CASSPAWTTNEQFF
.	TRBV14	TRBJ1-1	.	CASSLNRVGEAFF
.	TRBV18	TRBJ1-1	.	CASSPPVNTEAFF
few	TRBV11-3	TRBJ2-7	.	CASSPLSGEQYF
.	TRBV7-9	TRBJ1-1	TRBD1	CASSQKTGATEAFF
.	TRBV19	TRBJ1-6	.	CASRFSSYNSPLHF